This is a list of T cell receptor beta chains from one sample in a study of PD-1 blockade in classical Hodgkin lymphoma. The repertoire was sequenced with immunoSEQ multiplex PCR; TCRdb's copy has only in-frame clones and lacks some. This sample has about 6,600 clones, with about 80% found just once. Sequenced here: peripheral blood mononuclear cells (PBMCs), sampled at baseline. The source of these receptors is a human donor with classical Hodgkin lymphoma. Each CDR3 is given with its conserved first and last residue.

v_gene	j_gene	CDR3aa
TRBV7-6	TRBJ2-1	CASSLSGGSYNEQFF
TRBV19	TRBJ2-1	CASSRTVDNEQFF
TRBV19	TRBJ1-2	CASSRGAFYGYTF
TRBV19	TRBJ2-1	CASSMDSLAGIDEQFF
TRBV11-2	TRBJ2-3	CASSLWSYTDTQYF
TRBV7-8	TRBJ1-3	CASSLEGTGAGNTIYF
TRBV19	TRBJ1-4	CASSISPRPEKLFF
TRBV4-1	TRBJ2-7	CASSQDLFGFGGSYEQYF
TRBV2	TRBJ1-1	CASSEETDLFF
TRBV11-3	TRBJ1-6	CASRLGTVDGSYNSPLHF
TRBV28	TRBJ2-3	CASVTAGDTQYF
TRBV5-1	TRBJ1-2	CASSSGQLDYGYTF
TRBV5-6	TRBJ2-1	CASRSGLAGGPGNEQFF
TRBV29-1	TRBJ2-4	CSVSSSGTNIQYF
TRBV7-6	TRBJ2-7	CASSLAGGSVEQYF
TRBV14	TRBJ2-3	CASSLTLAAFTDTQYF
TRBV27	TRBJ1-2	CASSLSPQGYGYTF
TRBV28	TRBJ2-1	CASSRRDRAGNEQFF
TRBV20-1	TRBJ2-7	CSAPGSHEQYF
TRBV15	TRBJ2-7	CATTPSGDPYEQYF
TRBV5-4	TRBJ2-1	CASSLVTGTNEQFF
TRBV9	TRBJ2-1	CASSVEGYNEQFF
TRBV7-9	TRBJ1-2	CASSSILGTLYGYTF
TRBV6-4	TRBJ2-3	CASSESPASTDTQYF
TRBV5-1	TRBJ1-2	CASSPREGTGYTF
TRBV2	TRBJ2-7	CASSVDRGVHEQYF
TRBV29-1	TRBJ1-1	CSVEDQEMMNTEAFF
TRBV29-1	TRBJ1-1	CSVAPTRVAFF
TRBV28	TRBJ1-2	CASTVGGDYGYTF
TRBV2	TRBJ1-5	CASSADRDQPQHF
TRBV5-1	TRBJ1-1	CASADPGGYEAFF
TRBV28	TRBJ1-6	CASSPVQGTGSYNSPLHF
TRBV7-9	TRBJ1-5	CASSFGRDQPQHF
TRBV5-1	TRBJ1-1	CASSHGTVERGTEAFF
TRBV2	TRBJ2-3	CASSEWGPSTDTQYF
TRBV20-1	TRBJ2-7	CSVQAHYEQYF
TRBV7-3	TRBJ2-1	CASSLEGSYNEQFF
TRBV6-1	TRBJ2-7	CASTLGGVLYEQYF
TRBV5-1	TRBJ1-3	CASSLQGSSGNTIYF
TRBV4-2	TRBJ1-1	CASSLDRGTEAFF
TRBV7-8	TRBJ1-2	CASSVDNYGYTF
TRBV28	TRBJ2-2	CASMVGGANTGELFF
TRBV25-1	TRBJ1-1	CASRGGTEAFF
TRBV27	TRBJ2-7	CALKDLYEQYF
TRBV27	TRBJ1-5	CASSLSGRLQPQHF
TRBV29-1	TRBJ1-1	CSVEHRGMTEAFF
TRBV6-5	TRBJ2-3	CASRPGPTTDTQYF
TRBV19	TRBJ2-2	CASHLAGGPRTGELFF
TRBV7-9	TRBJ1-1	CALGKDTEAFF
TRBV5-1	TRBJ1-1	CASSPGTRAEAFF
TRBV28	TRBJ2-3	CASSLQDRTDTQYF
TRBV11-3	TRBJ2-1	CASSLGQGDAEQFF
TRBV21-1	TRBJ2-5	CASSNEGTQYF
TRBV6-6	TRBJ1-1	CASSYSPGMGTEAFF
TRBV11-2	TRBJ2-3	CASSLMKGTDTQYF